Shown below are 10 T cell receptor beta chains from a single sample sequenced in a study of blood T cell repertoires in COVID-19. Libraries were prepared by immunoSEQ multiplex PCR; TCRdb keeps only in-frame clonotypes and omits some of them. The sample consists of under 350,000 clones, around 87% of them appearing once. Sequences were obtained from peripheral blood. The source is a man between 18 and 29 years old with active or convalescent COVID-19.

The V call is TRBV5-4, the J call TRBJ2-1; 9 nucleotides agree with TRBD2. The CDR3 loop spans 13 amino acids. The V segment lost 2 bases and the J segment 9 bases; nucleotides outside the gene matches: 3. From germline, CDR1 is SGHNT and CDR2 YYREEE (reference sequence). The DNA of the CDR3 is TGTGCCAGCAGCTTAGCGGGAGGCCTTGAGCAGTTCTTC. Amino acids: CASSLAGGLEQFF.

This sequence joins TRBV6-2 or TRBV6-3 and TRBJ1-1, with unresolved D. CDR3 length: 16 amino acids. Germline CDR1 MNHEY, CDR2 SVGEGT. V was pared by 0 bases and J by 8 bases, with 19 bases between. CDR3: CASSYSRESRINEAFF. For the CDR3, the DNA is TGTGCCAGCAGTTACTCTCGGGAGAGTAGAATTAACGAAGCTTTCTTT.

Points on this clone: This may arise from a read error, as a much more abundant clone is one base away. This chain links TRBV2 with TRBJ1-1, with 9 bases matching TRBD1. After removal of 3 bases from V and 3 bases from J, the junction contained 2 bases not matched to a gene. The CDR3 runs to 14 residues. The V gene's germline CDR1 is SNHLY and CDR2 FYNNEI. This CDR3 reads CASSEGQGHTEAFF. CDR3 nucleotide sequence: TGTGCCAGCAGTGAGGGACAGGGCCACACTGAAGCTTTCTTT.

The chain links TRBV6-5 to TRBJ2-1; TRBD2 matches at 10 bases. Trimming removed 6 bases from V and 3 bases from J; junction bases left unmatched: 2. CDR1 is MNHEY, CDR2 SVGAGI, per germline. This CDR3 comprises 14 residues. CDR3 coding DNA: TGTGCCAGCAGCAGCGGGAGGGACTACAATGAGCAGTTCTTC. Its translation is CASSSGRDYNEQFF.

V and J are TRBV19 and TRBJ1-4; 7 bases map to TRBD1. This CDR3 has 13 residues. Looked up from germline, CDR1 is LNHDA and CDR2 is SQIVND (reference sequence). Trimming removed 8 bases from V and 7 bases from J; junction bases left unmatched: 7. The CDR3, as DNA: TGTGCCAGTCAATTTGCAGGGGGTGAAAAACTGTTTTTT. This sequence encodes CASQFAGGEKLFF.

This clone has only one observation. This chain uses TRBV7-2 with TRBJ1-2; D unclear. Germline loops: CDR1 SGHTA, CDR2 FQGNSA. Trimming left V 2 bases short and J 1 base short, with 5 bases between. The CDR3 extends over 13 amino acids. CDR3 residues: CASSLYNNYGYTF. Here the CDR3 DNA reads TGTGCCAGCAGCTTATACAATAACTATGGCTACACCTTC.

The gene calls are TRBV6-8 and TRBJ2-7; D call uncertain. The CDR3 covers 14 residues. V lost 2 bases and J lost 4, with 12 bases in between. CDR1 and CDR2 (germline): MNHGY, SAAAGT. CDR3 sequence reads: CASSYPTGPYEQYF. The CDR3, as DNA: TGTGCCAGCAGTTACCCCACTGGGCCGTACGAGCAGTACTTC.

This clone was detected ten times or more. The chain is built from TRBV7-2 and TRBJ2-5, with 9 bases that match TRBD1. The germline gives CDR1 SGHTA, CDR2 FQGNSA. The CDR3 spans 14 residues. The trim removed 5 bases at V and 5 bases at J, leaving 6 bases unmatched. CDR3: CASSPDRGWETQYF. The CDR3 DNA sequence: TGTGCCAGCAGCCCAGACAGGGGGTGGGAGACCCAGTACTTC.

The chain is built from TRBV5-4 and TRBJ2-1; D unclear. Germline CDR1 is SGHNT and CDR2 is YYREEE (reference sequence). There are 15 residues in the CDR3. Trimming removed 5 bases from V and 4 bases from J, with 16 bases in between. CDR3 protein: CASSLFTPRYNEQFF. In DNA form, the CDR3 reads TGTGCCAGCAGTCTCTTTACTCCCAGGTACAATGAGCAGTTCTTC.

The rearrangement links TRBV25-1 to TRBJ1-4; the D gene is possibly TRBD1 (6 bases). Trimming cost V 2 bases and J 7 bases, with 11 bases left between them. The germline V gene encodes CDR1 MGHDK and CDR2 SYGVNS. This CDR3 is 14 amino acids long. CDR3: CASSENTGIEKLFF. CDR3 DNA: TGTGCCAGCAGTGAAAATACAGGGATTGAAAAACTGTTTTTT.